What follows is one T cell receptor beta chain and its context. This specimen comes from a study of beta chain features in type 1 diabetes. The whole isolated RNA underwent reverse transcription, so sequencing captured expressed TCRB transcripts. Sequencing was performed with immunoSEQ multiplex PCR; in TCRdb, only in-frame clones are kept and a portion is missing. The table lists roughly 610,000 clones, roughly 16% of them singletons. V gave up 0 bases and J gave up 7 bases; unmatched junction bases: 19. Germline-derived CDR1 and CDR2 are SGDLS and YYNGEE. This CDR3 contains 19 residues. The J gene is TRBJ2-1, the V gene TRBV9; 7 nucleotides line up with TRBD2. This sequence originates from a man between 18 and 29 years old in good health. Sequenced: naive CD4+ T cells from blood. The CDR3 protein is CASSVALPTASGVWNEQFF. CDR3 sequence (DNA): TGTGCCAGCAGCGTAGCGCTTCCAACGGCCAGCGGGGTTTGGAATGAGCAGTTCTTC.